The 2 T cell receptor beta chains below all came from one sample that was sequenced in a study of vaccination effects on CD4 cells after COVID-19. Before sequencing, viral peptide pools were used by the ViraFEST assay to expand antigen-specific CD4+ T cells. Once cultured for approximately ten days, the cells underwent separation to obtain CD4+ T cells. Infection dated between March and December 2020, before the Alpha, Beta and Delta variants reached the United States. BNT162b2 vaccine or mRNA-1273 vaccine was given to participants in two doses. TCRdb's copy holds only in-frame clones and misses some; the assay was immunoSEQ multiplex PCR. The table records around 12,000 clones, around 75% of them present only once. These receptors' antigens are unknown. The input for sequencing was CD4+ T cells from PBMCs cultured with HCoV-NL63 spike peptides, taken after COVID-19 vaccination. These receptors were taken from a human donor who had a prior SARS-CoV-2 infection.

This chain connects TRBV5-1 to TRBJ2-1; the D gene is possibly TRBD1 (5 bases). Germline loops: CDR1 SGHRS, CDR2 YFSETQ. V was clipped by 0 bases and J by 4 bases, with 14 bases between them. The CDR3 is 16 residues long. The CDR3 here is CASSLADSALYNEQFF. The CDR3 nucleotides read TGCGCCAGCAGCTTGGCTGACAGCGCCCTTTACAATGAGCAGTTCTTC.

The rearrangement links TRBV5-1 to TRBJ1-2, with D possibly being TRBD1 (5 bases). The CDR3 extends over 17 amino acids. Trimming removed 6 bases from V and 3 bases from J, with 24 bases in between. The V gene's germline CDR1 is SGHRS and CDR2 YFSETQ. CDR3 sequence: CASNPGTELIGDYGYTF. CDR3 nucleotide sequence: TGCGCCAGCAACCCTGGGACCGAGTTGATTGGGGACTATGGCTACACCTTC. The whole variable domain, filled in from reference TRBV5-1 and TRBJ1-2, reads KAGVTQTPRYLIKTRGQQVTLSCSPISGHRSVSWYQQTPGQGLQFLFEYFSETQRNKGNFPGRFSGRQFSNSRSEMNVSTLELGDSALYLCASNPGTELIGDYGYTFGSGTRLTVV.